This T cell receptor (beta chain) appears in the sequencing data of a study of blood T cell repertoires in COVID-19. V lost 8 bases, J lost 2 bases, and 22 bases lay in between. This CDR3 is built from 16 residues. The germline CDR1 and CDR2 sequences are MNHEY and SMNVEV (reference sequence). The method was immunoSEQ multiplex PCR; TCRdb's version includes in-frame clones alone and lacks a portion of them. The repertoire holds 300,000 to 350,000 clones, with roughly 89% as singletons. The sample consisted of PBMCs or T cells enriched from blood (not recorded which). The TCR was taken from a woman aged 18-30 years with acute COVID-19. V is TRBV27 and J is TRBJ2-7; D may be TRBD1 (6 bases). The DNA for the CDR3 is TGTGCCAGCCGGGACACAGCTACATTTACAACCTACGAGCAGTACTTC. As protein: CASRDTATFTTYEQYF.